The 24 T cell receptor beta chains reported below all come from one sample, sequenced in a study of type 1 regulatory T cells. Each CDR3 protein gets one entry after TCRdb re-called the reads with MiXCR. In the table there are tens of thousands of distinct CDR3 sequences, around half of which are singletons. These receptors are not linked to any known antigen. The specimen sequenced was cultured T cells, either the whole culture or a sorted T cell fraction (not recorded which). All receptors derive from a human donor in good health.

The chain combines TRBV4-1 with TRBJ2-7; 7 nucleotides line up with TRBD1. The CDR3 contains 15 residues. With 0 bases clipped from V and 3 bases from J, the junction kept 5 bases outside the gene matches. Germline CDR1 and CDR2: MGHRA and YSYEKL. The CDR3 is CASSQERTGIYEQYF. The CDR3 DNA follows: TGCGCCAGCAGCCAAGAGCGGACAGGAATCTACGAGCAGTACTTC.

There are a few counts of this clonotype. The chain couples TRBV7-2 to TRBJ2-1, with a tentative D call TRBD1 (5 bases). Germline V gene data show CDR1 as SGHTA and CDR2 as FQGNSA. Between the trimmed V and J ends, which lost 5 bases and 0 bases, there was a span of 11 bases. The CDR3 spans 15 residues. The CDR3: CASSTRQSSYNEQFF. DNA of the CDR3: TGTGCCAGCAGCACCCGACAGAGCTCCTACAATGAGCAGTTCTTC.

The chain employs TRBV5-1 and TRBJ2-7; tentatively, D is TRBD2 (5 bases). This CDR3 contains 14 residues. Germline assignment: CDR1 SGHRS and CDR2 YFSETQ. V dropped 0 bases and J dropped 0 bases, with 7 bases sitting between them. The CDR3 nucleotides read TGCGCCAGCAGCTTGGCCGGGGACTCCTACGAGCAGTACTTC. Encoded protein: CASSLAGDSYEQYF.

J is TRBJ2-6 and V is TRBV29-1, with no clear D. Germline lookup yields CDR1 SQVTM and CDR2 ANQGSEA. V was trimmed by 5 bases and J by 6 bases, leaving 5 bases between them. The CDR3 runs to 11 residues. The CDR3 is CSVMEANVLTF. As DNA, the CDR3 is TGCAGCGTTATGGAGGCCAACGTCCTGACTTTC.

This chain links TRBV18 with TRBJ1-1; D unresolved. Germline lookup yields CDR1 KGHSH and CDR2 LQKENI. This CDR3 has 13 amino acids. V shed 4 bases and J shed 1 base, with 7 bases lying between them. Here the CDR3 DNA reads TGTGCCAGCTCACACCGCGGGAACACTGAAGCTTTCTTT. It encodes CASSHRGNTEAFF.

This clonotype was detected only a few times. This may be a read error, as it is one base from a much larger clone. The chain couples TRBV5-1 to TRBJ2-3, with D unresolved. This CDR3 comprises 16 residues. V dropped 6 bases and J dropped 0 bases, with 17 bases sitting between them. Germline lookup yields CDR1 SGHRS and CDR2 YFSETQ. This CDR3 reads CASNPWSRISTDTQYF. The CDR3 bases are TGCGCCAGCAATCCATGGTCGAGGATTAGCACAGATACGCAGTATTTT. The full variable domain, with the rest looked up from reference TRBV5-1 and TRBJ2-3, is KAGVTQTPRYLIKTRGQQVTLSCSPISGHRSVSWYQQTPGQGLQFLFEYFSETQRNKGNFPGRFSGRQFSNSRSEMNVSTLELGDSALYLCASNPWSRISTDTQYFGPGTRLTVL.

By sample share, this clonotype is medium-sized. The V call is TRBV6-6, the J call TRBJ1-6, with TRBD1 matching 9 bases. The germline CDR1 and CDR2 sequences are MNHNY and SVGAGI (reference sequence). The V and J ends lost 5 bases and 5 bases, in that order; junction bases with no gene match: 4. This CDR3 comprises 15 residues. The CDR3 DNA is TGTGCCAGCAGTGACAGGGGGAAGGATAATTCACCCCTCCACTTT. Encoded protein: CASSDRGKDNSPLHF.

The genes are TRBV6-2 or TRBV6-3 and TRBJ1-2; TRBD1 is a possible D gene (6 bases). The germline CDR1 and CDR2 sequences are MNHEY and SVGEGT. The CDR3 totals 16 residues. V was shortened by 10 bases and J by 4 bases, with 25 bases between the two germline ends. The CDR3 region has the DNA TGTGCCACCAGAAGATCCGCCGGGGGGCCCCGCTATGGCTACACCTTC. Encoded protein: CATRRSAGGPRYGYTF.

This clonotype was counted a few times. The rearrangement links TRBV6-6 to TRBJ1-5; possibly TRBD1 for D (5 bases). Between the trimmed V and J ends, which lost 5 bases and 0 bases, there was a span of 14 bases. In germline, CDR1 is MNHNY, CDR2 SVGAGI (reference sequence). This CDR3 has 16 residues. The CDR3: CASSDVRGFSNQPQHF. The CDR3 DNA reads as TGTGCCAGCAGTGACGTGAGGGGCTTTAGCAATCAGCCCCAGCATTTT.

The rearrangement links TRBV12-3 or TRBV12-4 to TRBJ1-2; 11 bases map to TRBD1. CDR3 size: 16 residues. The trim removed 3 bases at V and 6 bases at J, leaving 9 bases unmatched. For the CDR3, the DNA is TGTGCCAGCAGTTTTGGACAGGGGGCCGGGCGGCATGGCTACACCTTC. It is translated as CASSFGQGAGRHGYTF.

The DNA for the CDR3 is TGTGCCAGCAGCAGCCAGGGGACAGTAAGCTCCTACGAGCAGTACTTC. Protein product: CASSSQGTVSSYEQYF. The chain joins TRBV11-2 to TRBJ2-7, with TRBD1 matching 7 bases. The germline CDR1 and CDR2 sequences are SGHAT and FQNNGV. CDR3 length equals 16 residues. Trimming at V came to 5 bases and at J to 0 bases, leaving 10 bases not matched to a gene.

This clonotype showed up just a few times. CDR3 protein: CASSYSGRGALYNEQFF. The CDR3 nucleotides read TGTGCCAGCAGTTACAGTGGGCGGGGGGCCCTGTACAATGAGCAGTTCTTC. This chain links TRBV6-5 with TRBJ2-1; TRBD2 agrees at 8 bases. V was clipped by 2 bases and J by 4 bases; unmatched bases: 10. In germline, CDR1 is MNHEY, CDR2 SVGAGI. CDR3 length: 17 residues.

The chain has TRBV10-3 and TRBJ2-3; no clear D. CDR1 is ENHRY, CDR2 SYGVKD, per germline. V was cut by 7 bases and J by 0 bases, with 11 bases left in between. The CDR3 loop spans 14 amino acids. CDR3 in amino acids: CAINSRSSTDTQYF. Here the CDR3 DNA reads TGTGCCATCAATTCTCGATCTAGCACAGATACGCAGTATTTT.

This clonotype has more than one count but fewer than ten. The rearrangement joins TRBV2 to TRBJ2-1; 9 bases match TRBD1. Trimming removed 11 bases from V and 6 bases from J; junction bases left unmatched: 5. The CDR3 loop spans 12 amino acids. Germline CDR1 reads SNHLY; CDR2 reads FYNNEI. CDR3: CAVSGQGNEQFF. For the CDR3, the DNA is TGTGCCGTATCGGGACAGGGCAATGAGCAGTTCTTC.

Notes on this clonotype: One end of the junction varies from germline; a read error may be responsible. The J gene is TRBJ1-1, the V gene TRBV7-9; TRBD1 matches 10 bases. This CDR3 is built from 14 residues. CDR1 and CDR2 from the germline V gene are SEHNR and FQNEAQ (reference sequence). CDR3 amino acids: CASRRTGTGAEVFF. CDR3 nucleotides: TGTGCCAGCAGACGTACCGGGACAGGGGCTGAAGTTTTCTTT.

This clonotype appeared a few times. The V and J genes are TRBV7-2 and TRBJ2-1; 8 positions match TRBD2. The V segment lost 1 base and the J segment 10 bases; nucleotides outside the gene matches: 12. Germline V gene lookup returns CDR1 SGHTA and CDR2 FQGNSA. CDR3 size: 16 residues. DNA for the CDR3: TGTGCCAGCAGCTTAGTTGCGGGCTTGGCTAGCGGGGAGCAGTTCTTC. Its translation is CASSLVAGLASGEQFF.

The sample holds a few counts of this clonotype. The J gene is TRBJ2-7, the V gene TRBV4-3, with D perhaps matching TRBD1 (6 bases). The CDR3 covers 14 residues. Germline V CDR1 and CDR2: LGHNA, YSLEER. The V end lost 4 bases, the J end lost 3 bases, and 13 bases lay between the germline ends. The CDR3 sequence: CASSRQTGVYEQYF. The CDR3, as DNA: TGCGCCAGCAGCCGACAGACAGGTGTCTACGAGCAGTACTTC.

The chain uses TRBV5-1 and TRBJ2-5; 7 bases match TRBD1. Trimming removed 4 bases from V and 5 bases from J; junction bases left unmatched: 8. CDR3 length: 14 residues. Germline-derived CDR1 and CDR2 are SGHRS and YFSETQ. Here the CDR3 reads CASSINGQAETQYF. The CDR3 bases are TGCGCCAGCAGCATAAACGGACAGGCCGAGACCCAGTACTTC.

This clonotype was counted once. CDR3 sequence: CASSFMGQNTGELFF. DNA for the CDR3: TGTGCCAGCAGCTTCATGGGACAGAACACCGGGGAGCTGTTTTTT. This chain links TRBV5-4 with TRBJ2-2; D perhaps matches TRBD1 (6 bases). The CDR3 contains 15 residues. V shed 2 bases and J shed 1 base, with 9 bases lying between them. Germline V CDR1 and CDR2: SGHNT, YYREEE (reference sequence).

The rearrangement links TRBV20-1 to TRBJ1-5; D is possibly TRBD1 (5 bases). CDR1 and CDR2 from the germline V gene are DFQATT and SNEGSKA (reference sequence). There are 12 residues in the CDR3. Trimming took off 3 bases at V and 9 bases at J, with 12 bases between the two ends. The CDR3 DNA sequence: TGCAGTGCTAGCGGGGGACCCGGGCCCCAGCATTTT. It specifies CSASGGPGPQHF.

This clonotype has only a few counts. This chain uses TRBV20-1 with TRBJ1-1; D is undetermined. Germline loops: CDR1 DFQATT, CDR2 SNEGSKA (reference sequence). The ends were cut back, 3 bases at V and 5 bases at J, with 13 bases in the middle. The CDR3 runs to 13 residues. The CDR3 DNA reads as TGCAGTGCTAGCCCCCCTGGCGTTACTGAAGCTTTCTTT. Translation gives CSASPPGVTEAFF.

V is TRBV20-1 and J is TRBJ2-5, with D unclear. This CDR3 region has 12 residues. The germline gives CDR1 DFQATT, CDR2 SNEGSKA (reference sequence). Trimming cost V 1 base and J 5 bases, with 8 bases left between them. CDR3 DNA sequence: TGCAGTGCTAGAGCTGGGATGGAGACCCAGTACTTC. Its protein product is CSARAGMETQYF.

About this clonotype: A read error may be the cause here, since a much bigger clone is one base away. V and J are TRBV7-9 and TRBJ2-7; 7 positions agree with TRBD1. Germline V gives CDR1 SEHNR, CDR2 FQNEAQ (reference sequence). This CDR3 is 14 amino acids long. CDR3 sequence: CASSLGTGLYERYF. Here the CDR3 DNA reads TGTGCCAGCAGCTTAGGGACAGGCCTCTACGAGCGGTACTTC.

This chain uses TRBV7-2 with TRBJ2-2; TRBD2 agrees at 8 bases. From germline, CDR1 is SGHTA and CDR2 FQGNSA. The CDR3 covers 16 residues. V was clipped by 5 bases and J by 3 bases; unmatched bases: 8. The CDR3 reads CASSVRAGAYTGELFF. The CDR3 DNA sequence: TGTGCCAGCAGCGTGCGAGCGGGGGCTTACACCGGGGAGCTGTTTTTT.